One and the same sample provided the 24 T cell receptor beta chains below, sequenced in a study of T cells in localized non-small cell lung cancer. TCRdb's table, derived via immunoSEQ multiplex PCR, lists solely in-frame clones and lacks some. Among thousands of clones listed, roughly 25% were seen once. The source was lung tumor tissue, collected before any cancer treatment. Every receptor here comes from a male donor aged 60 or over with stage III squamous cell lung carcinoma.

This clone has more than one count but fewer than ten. The CDR3 DNA follows: TGCGCCAGCAGCCAAGATCACGGGACAAATCAAGAGACCCAGTACTTC. It codes for CASSQDHGTNQETQYF. The V call is TRBV23-1, the J call TRBJ2-5, with a tentative D call TRBD1 (6 bases). TRBV23-1 counts as an open reading frame of uncertain function. Trimming cost V 6 bases and J 2 bases, with 19 bases left between them. The CDR3 is 16 residues long.

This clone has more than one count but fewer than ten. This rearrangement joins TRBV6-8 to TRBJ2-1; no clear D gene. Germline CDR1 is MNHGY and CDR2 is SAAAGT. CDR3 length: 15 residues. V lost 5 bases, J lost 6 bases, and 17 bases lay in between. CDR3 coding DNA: TGTGCCAGCAGTAAAAACCCCCGTGTAGGCAATGAGCAGTTCTTC. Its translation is CASSKNPRVGNEQFF.

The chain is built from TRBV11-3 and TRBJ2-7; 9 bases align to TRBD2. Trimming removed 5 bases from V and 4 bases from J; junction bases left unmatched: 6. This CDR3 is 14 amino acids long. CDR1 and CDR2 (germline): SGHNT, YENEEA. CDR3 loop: CASSPVAGAYEQYF. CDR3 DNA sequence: TGTGCCAGCAGCCCGGTAGCGGGAGCTTACGAGCAGTACTTC.

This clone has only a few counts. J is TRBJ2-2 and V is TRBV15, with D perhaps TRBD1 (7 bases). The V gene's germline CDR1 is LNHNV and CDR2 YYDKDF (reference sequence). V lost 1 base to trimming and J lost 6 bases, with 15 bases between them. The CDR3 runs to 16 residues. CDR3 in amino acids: CATSRVGGGGAGELFF. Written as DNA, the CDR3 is TGTGCCACCAGCAGAGTAGGAGGGGGCGGTGCCGGGGAGCTGTTTTTT. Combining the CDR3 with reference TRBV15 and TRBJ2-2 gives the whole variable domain DAMVIQNPRYQVTQFGKPVTLSCSQTLNHNVMYWYQQKSSQAPKLLFHYYDKDFNNEADTPDNFQSRRPNTSFCFLDIRSPGLGDTAMYLCATSRVGGGGAGELFFGEGSRLTVL.

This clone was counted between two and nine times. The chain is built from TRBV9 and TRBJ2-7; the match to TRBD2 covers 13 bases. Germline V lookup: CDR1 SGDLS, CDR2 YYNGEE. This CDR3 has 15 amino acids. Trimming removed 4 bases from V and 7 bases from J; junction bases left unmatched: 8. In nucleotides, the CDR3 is TGTGCCAGCAGCCGGGAGACTAGCGGGGGGATGGAGCAGTACTTC. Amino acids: CASSRETSGGMEQYF.

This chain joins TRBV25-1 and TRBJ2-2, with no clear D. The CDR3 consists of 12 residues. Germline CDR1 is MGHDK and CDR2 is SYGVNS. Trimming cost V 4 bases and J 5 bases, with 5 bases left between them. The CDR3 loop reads CASSVATGELFF. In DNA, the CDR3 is TGTGCCAGCAGTGTCGCAACCGGGGAGCTGTTTTTT.

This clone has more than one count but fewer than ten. The CDR3 protein is CASSFPGGGGQPQHF. The CDR3 DNA is TGTGCCAGCAGTTTCCCAGGGGGAGGGGGTCAGCCCCAGCATTTT. V and J are TRBV28 and TRBJ1-5; TRBD1 matches 7 bases. V shed 3 bases, J shed 6 bases, and the junction held 8 bases outside the gene matches. Germline CDR1 MDHEN, CDR2 SYDVKM. This CDR3 spans 15 amino acids.

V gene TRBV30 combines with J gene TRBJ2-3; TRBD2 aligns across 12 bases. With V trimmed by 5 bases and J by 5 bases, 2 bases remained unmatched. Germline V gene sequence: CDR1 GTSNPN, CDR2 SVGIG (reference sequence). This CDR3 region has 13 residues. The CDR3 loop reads CAWSGLAGDTQYF. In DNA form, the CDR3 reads TGTGCCTGGTCGGGACTAGCGGGAGATACGCAGTATTTT.

In nucleotides, the CDR3 is TGTGCCAGCAGCCCCGGACTAGCGAAAAGCTACGAGCAGTACTTC. It yields the protein CASSPGLAKSYEQYF. V and J are TRBV11-1 and TRBJ2-7, with TRBD2 matching 9 bases. The V gene's germline CDR1 is SGHAT and CDR2 FQDESV (reference sequence). This CDR3 region has 15 residues. V was pared by 5 bases and J by 3 bases, with 8 bases of the junction left unmatched.

Here the CDR3 reads CASSRLASGGELFF. The CDR3 region has the DNA TGTGCCAGCAGCCGACTAGCCAGCGGCGGGGAGCTGTTTTTT. V is TRBV11-3 and J is TRBJ2-2, with 7 bases fitting TRBD2. Unmatched junction bases numbered 7, after V lost 5 bases and J lost 7 bases. Germline assignment: CDR1 SGHNT and CDR2 YENEEA. CDR3 length equals 14 residues.

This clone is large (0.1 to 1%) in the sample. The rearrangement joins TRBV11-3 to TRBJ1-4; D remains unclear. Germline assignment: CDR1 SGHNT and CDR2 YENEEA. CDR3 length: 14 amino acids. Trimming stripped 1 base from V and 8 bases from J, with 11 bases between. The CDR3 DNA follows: TGTGCCAGCAGCTTAGGACCCGGTTCGGAAAAACTGTTTTTT. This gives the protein CASSLGPGSEKLFF.

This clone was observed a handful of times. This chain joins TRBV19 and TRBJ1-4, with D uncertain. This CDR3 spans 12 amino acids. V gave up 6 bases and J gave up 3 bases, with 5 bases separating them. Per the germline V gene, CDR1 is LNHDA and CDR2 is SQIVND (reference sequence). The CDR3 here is CASSEANEKLFF. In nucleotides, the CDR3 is TGTGCCAGTAGCGAAGCTAATGAAAAACTGTTTTTT.

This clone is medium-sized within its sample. The CDR3: CASSLNSGANVLTF. CDR3 bases: TGTGCCAGCAGCTTAAACTCTGGGGCCAACGTCCTGACTTTC. The chain links TRBV11-3 to TRBJ2-6; D unresolved. This CDR3 is built from 14 residues. Germline values: CDR1 SGHNT, CDR2 YENEEA. Trimming stripped 2 bases from V and 0 bases from J, with 2 bases between.

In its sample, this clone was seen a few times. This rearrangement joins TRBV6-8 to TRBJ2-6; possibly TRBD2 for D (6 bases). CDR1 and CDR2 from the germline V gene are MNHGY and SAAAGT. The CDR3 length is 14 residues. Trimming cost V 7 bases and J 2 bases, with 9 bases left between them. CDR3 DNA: TGTGCCAGCAAAGCGGGCCCTGGGGCCAACGTCCTGACTTTC. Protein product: CASKAGPGANVLTF.

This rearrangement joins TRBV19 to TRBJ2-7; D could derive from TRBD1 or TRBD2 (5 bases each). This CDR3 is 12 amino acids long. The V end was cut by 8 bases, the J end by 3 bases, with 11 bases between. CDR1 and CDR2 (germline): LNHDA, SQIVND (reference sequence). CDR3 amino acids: CASGGRDYEQYF. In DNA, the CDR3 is TGTGCCAGTGGGGGACGCGACTACGAGCAGTACTTC.

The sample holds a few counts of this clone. CDR3 DNA: TGTGCCAGCAAGCTTTTCGAGACCTCAGCGAACTATGGCTACACCTTC. Protein sequence: CASKLFETSANYGYTF. The gene calls are TRBV6-8 and TRBJ1-2; no definite D call. The length of the CDR3 is 16 residues. V was clipped by 7 bases and J by 2 bases, with 20 bases between them. Germline loops: CDR1 MNHGY, CDR2 SAAAGT.

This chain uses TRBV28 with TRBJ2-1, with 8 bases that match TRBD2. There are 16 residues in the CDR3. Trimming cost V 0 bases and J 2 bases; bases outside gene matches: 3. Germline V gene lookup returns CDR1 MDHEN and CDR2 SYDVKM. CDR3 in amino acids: CASSLWSGSPYNEQFF. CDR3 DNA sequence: TGTGCCAGCAGTTTATGGAGCGGGAGTCCCTACAATGAGCAGTTCTTC.

CDR3 in amino acids: CASGRVSNEQFF. The CDR3, as DNA: TGTGCCAGCGGTAGGGTGAGCAATGAGCAGTTCTTC. The chain employs TRBV28 and TRBJ2-1; D unclear. Germline CDR1 MDHEN, CDR2 SYDVKM. The CDR3 runs to 12 residues. V lost 8 bases and J 6 bases, leaving 11 bases between the germline ends.

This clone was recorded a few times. CDR3 nucleotide sequence: TGTGCCAGCAGCTTGGCACTAGCGGGAGGCCACGAGCAGTACTTC. The encoded protein is CASSLALAGGHEQYF. This chain uses TRBV7-5 with TRBJ2-7; TRBD2 is the table's D call and was not checked against the DNA. TRBV7-5 is an annotated pseudogene. The CDR3 consists of 15 residues.

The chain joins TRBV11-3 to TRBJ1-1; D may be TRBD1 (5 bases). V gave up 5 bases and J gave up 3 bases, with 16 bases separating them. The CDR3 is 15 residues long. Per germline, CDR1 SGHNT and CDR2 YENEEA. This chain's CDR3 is CASSPTGGADTEAFF. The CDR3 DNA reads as TGTGCCAGCAGCCCGACGGGAGGGGCGGACACTGAAGCTTTCTTT.

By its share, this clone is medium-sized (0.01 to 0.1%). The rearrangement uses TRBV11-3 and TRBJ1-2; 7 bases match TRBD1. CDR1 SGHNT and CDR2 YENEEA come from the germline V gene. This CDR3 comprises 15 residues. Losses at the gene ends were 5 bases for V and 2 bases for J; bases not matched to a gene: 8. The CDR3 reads CASSPDRVPNYGYTF. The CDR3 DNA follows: TGTGCCAGCAGCCCTGACAGGGTGCCGAACTATGGCTACACCTTC.

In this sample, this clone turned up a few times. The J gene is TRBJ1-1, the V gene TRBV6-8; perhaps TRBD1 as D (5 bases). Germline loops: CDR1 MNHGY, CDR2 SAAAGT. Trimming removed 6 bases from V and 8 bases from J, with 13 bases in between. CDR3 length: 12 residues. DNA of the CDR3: TGTGCCAGCAGCCGCCGGGGGAAAGAAGCTTTCTTT. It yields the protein CASSRRGKEAFF.

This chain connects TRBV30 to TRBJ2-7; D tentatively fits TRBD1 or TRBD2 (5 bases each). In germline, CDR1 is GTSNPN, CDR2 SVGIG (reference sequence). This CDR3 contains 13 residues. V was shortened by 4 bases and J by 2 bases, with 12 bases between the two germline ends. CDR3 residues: CAWKTVGAYEQYF. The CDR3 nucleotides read TGTGCCTGGAAGACAGTCGGGGCCTACGAGCAGTACTTC.

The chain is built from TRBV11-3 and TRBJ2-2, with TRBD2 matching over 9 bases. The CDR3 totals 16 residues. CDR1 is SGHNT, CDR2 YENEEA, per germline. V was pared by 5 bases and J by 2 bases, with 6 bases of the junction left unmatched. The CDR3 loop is CASSQIAGANTGELFF. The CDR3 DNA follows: TGTGCCAGCAGCCAGATAGCGGGAGCTAACACCGGGGAGCTGTTTTTT.